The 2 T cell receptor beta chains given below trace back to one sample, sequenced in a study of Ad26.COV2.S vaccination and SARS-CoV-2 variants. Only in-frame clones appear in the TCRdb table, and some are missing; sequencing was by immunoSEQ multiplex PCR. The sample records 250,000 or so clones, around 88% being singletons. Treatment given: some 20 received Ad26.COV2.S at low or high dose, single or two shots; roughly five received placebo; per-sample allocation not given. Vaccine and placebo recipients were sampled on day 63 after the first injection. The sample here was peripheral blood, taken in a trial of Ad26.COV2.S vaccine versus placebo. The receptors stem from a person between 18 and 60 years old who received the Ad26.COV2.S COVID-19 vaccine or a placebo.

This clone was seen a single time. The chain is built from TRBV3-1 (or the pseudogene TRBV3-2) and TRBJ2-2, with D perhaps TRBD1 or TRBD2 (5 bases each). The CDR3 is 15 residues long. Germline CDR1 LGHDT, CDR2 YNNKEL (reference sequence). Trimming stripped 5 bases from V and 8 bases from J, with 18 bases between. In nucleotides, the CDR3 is TGTGCCAGCAGCACCCGGGACCTACCCAAAGGGGAGCTGTTTTTT. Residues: CASSTRDLPKGELFF.

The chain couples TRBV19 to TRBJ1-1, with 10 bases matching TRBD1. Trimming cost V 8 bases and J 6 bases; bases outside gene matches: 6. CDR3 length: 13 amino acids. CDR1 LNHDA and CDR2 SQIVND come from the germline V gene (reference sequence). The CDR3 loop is CASGQGVRAEAFF. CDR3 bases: TGTGCCAGTGGACAGGGGGTGAGGGCTGAAGCTTTCTTT. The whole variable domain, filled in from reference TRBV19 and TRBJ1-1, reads DGGITQSPKYLFRKEGQNVTLSCEQNLNHDAMYWYRQDPGQGLRLIYYSQIVNDFQKGDIAEGYSVSREKKESFPLTVTSAQKNPTAFYLCASGQGVRAEAFFGQGTRLTVV.